The sequence of this T cell receptor (beta chain) was determined in a study of cytomegalovirus exposure and HLA in healthy donors. Germline V CDR1 and CDR2: SEHNR, FQNEAQ (reference sequence). This CDR3 is built from 13 residues. Comment on this clone: The antigen is not known. The junction departs from germline at one end; a sequencing error may be responsible.

Use of 60 Vbeta and 13 Jbeta primers characterized the PCR. Assay used: immunoSEQ multiplex PCR; TCRdb lists only in-frame clones, some missing. The repertoire holds around 110,000 clones, with 9% to 10% as singletons. Study-wide results and caveats: The classifier was said to identify cytomegalovirus status with high specificity and sensitivity. The investigators catalogued 150 to 200 TCR beta chains as cytomegalovirus-associated. Associated with HLA alleles at 0.05 false discovery rate in a later analysis were about 17,000 TCR beta sequences.

Each donor's status was that of a healthy bone marrow donor. This chain joins TRBV7-9 and TRBJ2-7; 12 bases line up with TRBD2. Source material: PBMCs. The receptor was derived from a young man in good health and CMV-seronegative. The CDR3 nucleotides read TGTGCCAGCAGCCTAGCGGGAGGGAGGGAGCAGTACTTC. This sequence encodes CASSLAGGREQYF.